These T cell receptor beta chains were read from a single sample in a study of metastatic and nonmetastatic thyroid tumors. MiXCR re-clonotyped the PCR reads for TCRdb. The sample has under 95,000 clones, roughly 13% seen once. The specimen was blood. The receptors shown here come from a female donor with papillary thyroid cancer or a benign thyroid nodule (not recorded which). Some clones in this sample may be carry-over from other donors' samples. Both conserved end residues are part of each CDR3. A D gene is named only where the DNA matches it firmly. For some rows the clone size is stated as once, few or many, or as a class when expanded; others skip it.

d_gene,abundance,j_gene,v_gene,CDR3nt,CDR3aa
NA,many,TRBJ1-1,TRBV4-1,TGCGCCAGCAGCCAACCCCGCCTAGGCTGGCGTAATACTGAAGCTTTCTTT,CASSQPRLGWRNTEAFF
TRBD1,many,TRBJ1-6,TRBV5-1,TGCGCCAGCAGCCCGGGACAGAACGATTCACCCCTCCACTTT,CASSPGQNDSPLHF
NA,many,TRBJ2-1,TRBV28,TGTGCCAGCAGTTTATTGGCGTACAATGAGCAGTTCTTC,CASSLLAYNEQFF
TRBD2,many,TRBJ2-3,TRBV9,TGTGCCAGCAGCGTAGGAGGTAGCGGGGCCACAGATACGCAGTATTTT,CASSVGGSGATDTQYF
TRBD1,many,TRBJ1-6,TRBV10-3,TGTGCCATCAGTACAGGGGATTCACCCCTCCACTTT,CAISTGDSPLHF
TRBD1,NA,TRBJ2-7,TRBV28,TGTGCCAGCAGTGGCCGGGACAGGGCACCCTACGAGCAGTACTTC,CASSGRDRAPYEQYF
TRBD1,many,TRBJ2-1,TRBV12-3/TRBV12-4,TGTGCCAGCAGTACGGGACAGAGCTCCTACAATGAGCAGTTCTTC,CASSTGQSSYNEQFF
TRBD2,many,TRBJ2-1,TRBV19,TGTGCCAGTAGTCTCCCGGTGGGAGCGGGAGGAAGGAATGAGCAGTTCTTC,CASSLPVGAGGRNEQFF
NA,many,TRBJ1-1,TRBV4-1,TGCGCCAGCAGCCAAGGAATAATTTTCATGAACACTGAAGCTTTCTTT,CASSQGIIFMNTEAFF
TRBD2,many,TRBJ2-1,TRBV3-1,TGTGCCAGCAGCCAAACCCCCTGCGGGGGGGCCTACAATGAGCAGTTCTTC,CASSQTPCGGAYNEQFF
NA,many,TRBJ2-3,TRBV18,TGTGCCAGCTCACCGTCCCTCGACAGTGATACGCAGTATTTT,CASSPSLDSDTQYF
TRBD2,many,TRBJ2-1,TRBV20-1,TGCAGTGCTAGAGATCGGGTAGCGGGTGAGCAGTTCTTC,CSARDRVAGEQFF
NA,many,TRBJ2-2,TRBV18,TGTGCCAGCTCGCAAATAAGAGGGGATGTCGGCGGGGAGCTGTTTTTT,CASSQIRGDVGGELFF
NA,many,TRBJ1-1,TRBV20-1,TGCAGTGCTAGAGGGCCAGCCCACCAAGCGAACACTGAAGCTTTCTTT,CSARGPAHQANTEAFF
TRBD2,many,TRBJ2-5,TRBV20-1,TGCAGTGCTTCAAGCGGGGGGAGCCAAGAGACCCAGTACTTC,CSASSGGSQETQYF
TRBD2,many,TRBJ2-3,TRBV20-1,TGCAGGGGGACTAGCGGGGGGACTAGCACAGATACGCAGTATTTT,CRGTSGGTSTDTQYF
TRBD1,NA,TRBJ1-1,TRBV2,TGTGCCAGCATGGACAGGGGACCCACTGAAGCTTTCTTT,CASMDRGPTEAFF
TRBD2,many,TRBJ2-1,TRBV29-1,TGCAGCTCTGGGACTAGCTCCTACAATGAGCAGTTCTTC,CSSGTSSYNEQFF
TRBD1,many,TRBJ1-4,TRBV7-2,TGTGCCAGCAGCCCCCGACAGGGGGCGCGAAAACTGTTTTTT,CASSPRQGARKLFF
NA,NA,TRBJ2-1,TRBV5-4,TGTGCCAGCAGCTTGGAGTCCAGCTCCTACAATGAGCAGTTCTTC,CASSLESSSYNEQFF